These 30 T cell receptor beta chains were all obtained from the same sample, sequenced in a study of T cells after somatic rescue of genetic block. Repertoires were generated with immunoSEQ multiplex PCR, while TCRdb's copy carries only in-frame clones and drops some. The data contain just over 8,000 clones, 80% of them singletons. Sequences were obtained from peripheral blood mononuclear cells (PBMCs). The source is a boy aged 5-17 years.

The rearrangement links TRBV18 to TRBJ1-3, with 8 bases identical to TRBD1. The CDR3 contains 18 residues. The germline gives CDR1 KGHSH, CDR2 LQKENI. V was clipped by 6 bases and J by 0 bases; unmatched bases: 13. The CDR3 protein is CASSPGQGGLRSGNTIYF. The CDR3 DNA is TGTGCCAGCTCTCCCGGACAGGGCGGTCTTCGCTCTGGAAACACCATATATTTT.

This sequence joins TRBV7-6 and TRBJ2-5; possible D gene TRBD2, 6 bases. V was clipped by 5 bases and J by 5 bases, with 9 bases between them. The CDR3 loop spans 12 amino acids. The germline CDR1 and CDR2 sequences are SGHVS and FNYEAQ. In DNA, the CDR3 is TGTGCCAGCAGCGGGGACTCGGAGACCCAGTACTTC. Amino acid sequence: CASSGDSETQYF. Filled out from reference TRBV7-6 and TRBJ2-5, the complete variable domain reads GAGVSQSPRYKVTKRGQDVALRCDPISGHVSLYWYRQALGQGPEFLTYFNYEAQQDKSGLPNDRFSAERPEGSISTLTIQRTEQRDSAMYRCASSGDSETQYFGPGTRLLVL.

The rearrangement links TRBV18 to TRBJ1-1; maybe TRBD1 (6 bases). CDR1 is KGHSH and CDR2 is LQKENI in the germline V gene. V dropped 4 bases and J dropped 1 base, with 7 bases sitting between them. The CDR3 has 13 amino acids. The CDR3 DNA is TGTGCCAGCTCACGAGGGGGGAACACTGAAGCTTTCTTT. Its translation: CASSRGGNTEAFF. Complete variable domain (other parts from reference TRBV18 and TRBJ1-1): NAGVMQNPRHLVRRRGQEARLRCSPMKGHSHVYWYRQLPEEGLKFMVYLQKENIIDESGMPKERFSAEFPKEGPSILRIQQVVRGDSAAYFCASSRGGNTEAFFGQGTRLTVV.

The rearrangement links TRBV7-9 to TRBJ1-1; D might be TRBD1 (5 bases). This CDR3 is 11 amino acids long. Germline V gives CDR1 SEHNR, CDR2 FQNEAQ (reference sequence). The V gene lost 5 bases and the J gene lost 4 bases, with 5 bases spanning the gap. CDR3 nucleotide sequence: TGTGCCAGCAGCAGGGGCACTGAAGCTTTCTTT. Its protein is CASSRGTEAFF.

The rearrangement uses TRBV11-2 and TRBJ2-5, with no clear D. CDR1 and CDR2 from the germline V gene are SGHAT and FQNNGV. The CDR3 covers 15 residues. The V end lost 0 bases, the J end lost 5 bases, and 13 bases lay between the germline ends. CDR3 in amino acids: CASSLEPGVWETQYF. The CDR3 DNA reads TGTGCCAGCAGCTTAGAACCTGGCGTTTGGGAGACCCAGTACTTC.

J is TRBJ1-6 and V is TRBV5-5; the match to TRBD1 covers 8 bases. Germline CDR1 and CDR2: SGHKS and YYEKEE (reference sequence). This CDR3 comprises 16 residues. V was pared by 4 bases and J by 7 bases, with 10 bases of the junction left unmatched. The CDR3 spells CASSRTWTGSNSPLHF. DNA for the CDR3: TGTGCCAGCAGCCGTACCTGGACAGGGTCAAATTCACCCCTCCACTTT.

The V and J genes are TRBV11-3 and TRBJ1-1; maybe TRBD1 (5 bases). V dropped 5 bases and J dropped 1 base, with 14 bases sitting between them. This CDR3 has 15 amino acids. Germline assignment: CDR1 SGHNT and CDR2 YENEEA. The CDR3 here is CASSPRVGANTEAFF. The CDR3, as DNA: TGTGCCAGCAGCCCCCGGGTAGGGGCGAACACTGAAGCTTTCTTT.

CDR3 sequence (DNA): TGCGCCAGCAGCCAGCGACTCTTCACAGATACGCAGTATTTT. Residues: CASSQRLFTDTQYF. The rearrangement uses TRBV4-3 and TRBJ2-3, with D unresolved. V was clipped by 3 bases and J by 2 bases, with 9 bases between them. CDR3 size: 14 residues. CDR1 and CDR2 (germline): LGHNA, YSLEER.

V and J are TRBV7-3 and TRBJ2-3, with D uncertain. The CDR3 is 12 amino acids. CDR1 is SGHTA, CDR2 FQGTGA, per germline. V was clipped by 4 bases and J by 4 bases, with 6 bases between them. The CDR3 protein is CASSSDADTQYF. CDR3 coding DNA: TGTGCCAGCAGCTCCGACGCAGATACGCAGTATTTT.

The CDR3: CASTARGTEAFF. CDR3 sequence (DNA): TGTGCCAGTACGGCCCGGGGCACTGAAGCTTTCTTT. This sequence joins TRBV6-1 and TRBJ1-1; no firm D call. From germline, CDR1 is MNHNS and CDR2 SASEGT. The V gene lost 9 bases and the J gene lost 4 bases, with 12 bases spanning the gap. CDR3 length: 12 residues.

The chain couples TRBV6-5 to TRBJ2-7; D perhaps matches TRBD2 (6 bases). The CDR3 sequence is 16 residues long. The V gene lost 2 bases and the J gene lost 4 bases, with 18 bases spanning the gap. The germline gives CDR1 MNHEY, CDR2 SVGAGI. This CDR3 is CASSYPRLETPYEQYF. The CDR3 DNA is TGTGCCAGCAGTTACCCACGACTAGAAACGCCTTACGAGCAGTACTTC.

The V call is TRBV4-3, the J call TRBJ1-2; the D gene is possibly TRBD1 (5 bases). The CDR3 is 15 amino acids. V shed 0 bases and J shed 3 bases, with 11 bases lying between them. Germline V CDR1 and CDR2: LGHNA, YSLEER. The DNA for the CDR3 is TGCGCCAGCAGCCAAGATCTCGGCAGGGACTATGGCTACACCTTC. This gives the protein CASSQDLGRDYGYTF.

V gene TRBV21-1 combines with J gene TRBJ2-7. TRBV21-1 is listed as a pseudogene. The CDR3 is 14 residues long. CDR3 bases: TGTGCCAGCAGCAAAAGTTACCCGACCTACGAGCAGTACTTC. Its protein product is CASSKSYPTYEQYF.

The chain carries TRBV5-4 and TRBJ2-7; TRBD1 matches at 9 bases. V gave up 2 bases and J gave up 3 bases; unmatched junction bases: 12. The CDR3 spans 17 residues. CDR1 SGHNT and CDR2 YYREEE come from the germline V gene (reference sequence). Here the CDR3 DNA reads TGTGCCAGCAGCTTAACTCTCCTTGGACAGGGGATCTACGAGCAGTACTTC. It specifies CASSLTLLGQGIYEQYF. The complete variable domain, with remaining parts taken from reference TRBV5-4 and TRBJ2-7, reads ETGVTQSPTHLIKTRGQQVTLRCSSQSGHNTVSWYQQALGQGPQFIFQYYREEENGRGNFPPRFSGLQFPNYSSELNVNALELDDSALYLCASSLTLLGQGIYEQYFGPGTRLTVT.

The chain couples TRBV27 to TRBJ2-6; TRBD2 might be the D (7 bases). Looked up from germline, CDR1 is MNHEY and CDR2 is SMNVEV (reference sequence). CDR3 length: 18 residues. V shed 3 bases and J shed 1 base, with 16 bases lying between them. DNA for the CDR3: TGTGCCAGCAGTTTGGGGGGGCGCCTACCTTCTGGGGCCAACGTCCTGACTTTC. This codes for CASSLGGRLPSGANVLTF.

This chain connects TRBV4-3 to TRBJ2-1; D is tentatively TRBD1 or TRBD2 (5 bases each). This CDR3 comprises 14 residues. V lost 1 base and J lost 8, with 12 bases in between. Germline CDR1 and CDR2: LGHNA and YSLEER. The CDR3 DNA is TGCGCCAGCAGCCAAGTTGAGGGGTTGGATGAGCAGTTCTTC. Translated, it gives CASSQVEGLDEQFF.

The gene calls are TRBV6-5 and TRBJ2-4; D is uncertain. The germline V gene has CDR1 MNHEY and CDR2 SVGAGI. The CDR3 runs 14 residues. Between the trimmed V and J ends, which lost 1 base and 1 base, there was a span of 5 bases. The CDR3 region has the DNA TGTGCCAGCAGTTACTTTAGGGCCAAAAACATTCAGTACTTC. Its protein is CASSYFRAKNIQYF.

As regards this clone: A junction boundary mismatches the germline segment, possibly from a read error. The rearrangement links TRBV6-6 to TRBJ2-5, with D perhaps being TRBD1 or TRBD2 (7 bases each). Germline V lookup: CDR1 MNHNY, CDR2 SVGAGI (reference sequence). The CDR3 length is 12 residues. The CDR3 DNA reads TGTGCCAGCAGTTACTCCCAGGGGGAGGGCCACTTC. Encoded protein: CASSYSQGEGHF.

A few counts support this clone. The chain links TRBV6-7 to TRBJ1-2, with D possibly being TRBD1 (5 bases). TRBV6-7 is reported as an ORF; its role is uncertain. This CDR3 comprises 12 residues. Deletions cut 4 bases from V and 5 bases from J, with 8 bases between. In DNA form, the CDR3 reads TGTGCCAGCAGTTCCACAGGATATGGCTACACCTTC. Translated, it gives CASSSTGYGYTF.

The J gene is TRBJ2-1, the V gene TRBV7-2; no reliable D call. CDR1 is SGHTA and CDR2 is FQGNSA in the germline V gene. Trimming removed 1 base from V and 11 bases from J, with 9 bases in between. CDR3 length: 12 residues. CDR3 coding DNA: TGTGCCAGCAGCTTAGGGAGCTTGAAGCAGTTCTTC. Translation gives CASSLGSLKQFF.

The chain uses TRBV7-2 and TRBJ1-1; perhaps TRBD1 as D (6 bases). The CDR3 sequence is 14 residues long. CDR1 SGHTA and CDR2 FQGNSA come from the germline V gene. Trimming left V 6 bases short and J 1 base short, with 12 bases between. The CDR3 loop reads CASRTGHPNTEAFF. The CDR3 DNA reads TGTGCCAGCAGAACGGGACATCCGAACACTGAAGCTTTCTTT.

The chain recombines TRBV5-6 with TRBJ2-7; tentative D call: TRBD2 (5 bases). Looked up from germline, CDR1 is SGHDT and CDR2 is YYEEEE. V shed 4 bases and J shed 3 bases, with 14 bases lying between them. This CDR3 is 14 amino acids long. CDR3 sequence reads: CASSAELLGYEQYF. Here the CDR3 DNA reads TGTGCCAGCAGCGCCGAATTACTAGGCTACGAGCAGTACTTC. The entire variable domain, with the rest obtained from reference TRBV5-6 and TRBJ2-7, is as follows: DAGVTQSPTHLIKTRGQQVTLRCSPKSGHDTVSWYQQALGQGPQFIFQYYEEEERQRGNFPDRFSGHQFPNYSSELNVNALLLGDSALYLCASSAELLGYEQYFGPGTRLTVT.

The chain couples TRBV5-1 to TRBJ2-1; D gene ambiguous. This CDR3 has 17 amino acids. The germline V and J ends were trimmed by 0 bases and 3 bases, with 16 bases remaining between them. Germline V gives CDR1 SGHRS, CDR2 YFSETQ. CDR3 bases: TGCGCCAGCAGCTTGGATGGCCGGCTAGTAAGCTACAATGAGCAGTTCTTC. This encodes CASSLDGRLVSYNEQFF.

The chain links TRBV18 to TRBJ1-2, with 11 bases identical to TRBD1. J was trimmed by 1 base and V by 3 bases; bases with no gene match: 10. This CDR3 has 18 amino acids. Germline lookup yields CDR1 KGHSH and CDR2 LQKENI. CDR3 in amino acids: CASSPDRGPLSSNYGYTF. CDR3 sequence (DNA): TGTGCCAGCTCACCGGACAGGGGGCCTCTGAGTAGTAACTATGGCTACACCTTC.

V and J are TRBV11-3 and TRBJ2-3; D may match TRBD1 or TRBD2 (6 bases each). This CDR3 has 15 amino acids. V gave up 1 base and J gave up 3 bases, with 11 bases separating them. Germline values: CDR1 SGHNT, CDR2 YENEEA. CDR3 amino acids: CASSLGGGTTDTQYF. Here the CDR3 DNA reads TGTGCCAGCAGCTTAGGTGGGGGGACAACAGATACGCAGTATTTT. Complete variable domain (other parts from reference TRBV11-3 and TRBJ2-3): EAGVVQSPRYKIIEKKQPVAFWCNPISGHNTLYWYLQNLGQGPELLIRYENEEAVDDSQLPKDRFSAERLKGVDSTLKIQPAELGDSAVYLCASSLGGGTTDTQYFGPGTRLTVL.

This clone has just a few counts. V gene TRBV27 combines with J gene TRBJ2-7; D unclear. With 5 bases removed from V and 4 bases from J, the gap between germline ends came to 12 bases. This CDR3 region has 13 residues. Germline V gene lookup returns CDR1 MNHEY and CDR2 SMNVEV (reference sequence). The CDR3 coding sequence is TGTGCCAGCAGTGCCCAGTCACCTTACGAGCAGTACTTC. Translating it yields CASSAQSPYEQYF.

The chain combines TRBV9 with TRBJ2-5; 8 nucleotides agree with TRBD2. This CDR3 has 18 residues. With 2 bases clipped from V and 2 bases from J, the junction kept 14 bases outside the gene matches. The germline V gene encodes CDR1 SGDLS and CDR2 YYNGEE. The CDR3 is CASSVNPSGYRRQETQYF. CDR3 bases: TGTGCCAGCAGCGTCAACCCTAGCGGGTACCGTCGGCAAGAGACCCAGTACTTC.

This chain connects TRBV4-3 to TRBJ1-2, with 7 bases identical to TRBD1. V lost 0 bases to trimming and J lost 4 bases; unmatched junction nucleotides: 8. Germline CDR1 is LGHNA and CDR2 is YSLEER. The CDR3 is 16 amino acids. CDR3 sequence (DNA): TGCGCCAGCAGCCAAGATTCGGGACAGTACATCTATGGCTACACCTTC. It yields the protein CASSQDSGQYIYGYTF.

J is TRBJ2-7 and V is TRBV4-2, with a weak D call TRBD1 (6 bases). V shed 0 bases and J shed 7 bases, with 13 bases lying between them. CDR1 and CDR2 from the germline V gene are LGHNA and YNFKEQ. The CDR3 totals 14 residues. The CDR3 spells CASSQDHRVWEQYF. The DNA for the CDR3 is TGTGCCAGCAGCCAAGACCACAGGGTCTGGGAGCAGTACTTC.

The V call is TRBV4-1, the J call TRBJ1-1, with 9 bases identical to TRBD1. The ends lost 0 bases at V and 3 bases at J; junction bases unmatched: 8. The CDR3 has 17 amino acids. Per germline, CDR1 MGHRA and CDR2 YSYEKL. CDR3 coding DNA: TGCGCCAGCAGCCAAGATGAGACAGGGGGGCAGGACACTGAAGCTTTCTTT. This translates into CASSQDETGGQDTEAFF.